These 19 T cell receptor beta chains were all obtained from the same sample, sequenced in a study of cytomegalovirus exposure and HLA in healthy donors (dated by TCRdb to about 2017). Preparation of the library involved the immunoSEQ multiplex PCR assay. The multiplex PCR relied on a mix of 60 forward primers for TCR Vbeta segments and 13 reverse primers for TCR Jbeta segments. The source is immuneACCESS, and TCRdb retained only in-frame sequences with V and J called. Part of the clones is not carried over; for the studies checked, unresolved V genes explain less than half of this, and the remainder is unexplained. Recorded for this sample are about 160,000 clones; roughly four fifths of them occurred a single time. The top ten clones comprise about 10% of the sample. Sample: PBMCs. The receptors were gathered from a man aged 45-65 years in good health and CMV-seropositive.

This clone was counted a single time. CDR3 nucleotides: TGTGCCAGCAGCCGGACTAGTTTTCGGGACACCGGGGAGCTGTTTTTT. Protein product: CASSRTSFRDTGELFF. This chain joins TRBV7-6 and TRBJ2-2, with 7 bases matching TRBD2. The germline CDR1 and CDR2 sequences are SGHVS and FNYEAQ. V was clipped by 5 bases and J by 3 bases; unmatched bases: 9. This CDR3 has 16 amino acids.

The chain carries TRBV7-8 and TRBJ2-7; a weak D match, TRBD2 (6 bases). Trimming took 2 bases from V and 6 from J, leaving 17 bases between them. The CDR3 is 15 residues long. The germline CDR1 and CDR2 sequences are SGHVS and FQNEAQ. Here the CDR3 DNA reads TGTGCCAGCAGCTTATTTGGCGGGGCCGGAGGCGAGCAGTACTTC. Protein: CASSLFGGAGGEQYF.

The genes are TRBV5-6 and TRBJ2-2; a possible D gene is TRBD2 (7 bases). This CDR3 comprises 16 residues. The germline V and J ends were trimmed by 3 bases and 7 bases, with 19 bases remaining between them. Germline CDR1 reads SGHDT; CDR2 reads YYEEEE. This CDR3 reads CASSWGGQGYVGELFF. The CDR3 DNA follows: TGTGCCAGCAGCTGGGGGGGGCAGGGGTACGTCGGGGAGCTGTTTTTT.

This chain joins TRBV5-4 and TRBJ1-1; TRBD1 matches 7 bases. J gave up 10 bases and V 4 bases, and 13 bases lay outside the gene matches. Per the germline V gene, CDR1 is SGHNT and CDR2 is YYREEE (reference sequence). The CDR3 is 14 amino acids. The CDR3 region is CASSQGQTFRRAFF. The CDR3 DNA reads as TGTGCCAGCAGCCAGGGACAGACCTTTCGGCGAGCTTTCTTT.

The V gene is TRBV10-3, the J gene TRBJ2-3; maybe TRBD2 (5 bases). The germline gives CDR1 ENHRY, CDR2 SYGVKD. This CDR3 region has 13 residues. The ends were cut back, 3 bases at V and 2 bases at J, with 6 bases in the middle. The CDR3 loop reads CAISDLATDTQYF. The CDR3 nucleotides are TGTGCCATCAGTGACCTAGCCACAGATACGCAGTATTTT.

The genes are TRBV7-2 and TRBJ2-2; 8 bases align to TRBD1. This CDR3 is 15 amino acids long. CDR1 is SGHTA, CDR2 FQGNSA, per germline. The J segment lost 5 bases and the V segment lost 4 bases, leaving 6 bases of the junction unmatched. The CDR3 sequence is CASSSRTGYTGELFF. As DNA, the CDR3 is TGTGCCAGCAGCTCCCGGACAGGGTATACCGGGGAGCTGTTTTTT.

The gene calls are TRBV5-6 and TRBJ2-7; 9 bases map to TRBD2. Looked up from germline, CDR1 is SGHDT and CDR2 is YYEEEE. With V trimmed by 1 base and J by 4 bases, 3 bases remained unmatched. There are 14 residues in the CDR3. CDR3 DNA: TGTGCCAGCAGCTTGTCTAGCGGGACGTACGAGCAGTACTTC. Amino acid sequence: CASSLSSGTYEQYF. Drawing the rest from reference TRBV5-6 and TRBJ2-7, the complete variable domain is DAGVTQSPTHLIKTRGQQVTLRCSPKSGHDTVSWYQQALGQGPQFIFQYYEEEERQRGNFPDRFSGHQFPNYSSELNVNALLLGDSALYLCASSLSSGTYEQYFGPGTRLTVT.

The CDR3 DNA follows: TGTGCCAGTAGTCCACGGACAGGGCACCTCAATCAGCCCCAGCATTTT. It codes for CASSPRTGHLNQPQHF. The chain recombines TRBV19 with TRBJ1-5, with 8 bases lining up with TRBD1. Germline CDR1 is LNHDA and CDR2 is SQIVND (reference sequence). The CDR3 length is 16 residues. The ends lost 5 bases at V and 3 bases at J; junction bases unmatched: 9.

This clone has a handful of counts. The chain has TRBV7-6 and TRBJ2-7; 7 positions agree with TRBD1. From germline, CDR1 is SGHVS and CDR2 FNYEAQ. There are 13 residues in the CDR3. The ends lost 5 bases at V and 5 bases at J; junction bases unmatched: 6. The CDR3 DNA follows: TGTGCCAGCAGCGCCGGACAGGTTCACGAGCAGTACTTC. Translating gives CASSAGQVHEQYF.

The chain is built from TRBV7-6 and TRBJ2-1; 11 bases match TRBD2. Unmatched junction bases numbered 3, after V lost 1 base and J lost 7 bases. This CDR3 comprises 15 residues. Germline V gene data show CDR1 as SGHVS and CDR2 as FNYEAQ. CDR3 protein: CASSLVAGGPNEQFF. The CDR3 coding sequence is TGTGCCAGCAGCTTAGTAGCGGGAGGGCCGAATGAGCAGTTCTTC.

This chain links TRBV7-9 with TRBJ2-5, with D perhaps matching TRBD1 (5 bases). V lost 5 bases to trimming and J lost 5 bases, with 12 bases between them. Germline V gene lookup returns CDR1 SEHNR and CDR2 FQNEAQ (reference sequence). The CDR3 loop spans 13 amino acids. CDR3 loop: CASSPTGWETQYF. CDR3 nucleotides: TGTGCCAGCAGCCCCACAGGTTGGGAGACCCAGTACTTC.

The rearrangement links TRBV28 to TRBJ1-6; TRBD1 matches 8 bases. CDR1 MDHEN and CDR2 SYDVKM come from the germline V gene. The CDR3 sequence is 13 residues long. The CDR3, as DNA: TGTGCATCGGGACAGGTATATAATTCACCCCTCCACTTT. This encodes CASGQVYNSPLHF.

The chain couples TRBV18 to TRBJ2-1; D gene ambiguous. The germline V and J ends were trimmed by 6 bases and 6 bases, with 9 bases remaining between them. Per the germline V gene, CDR1 is KGHSH and CDR2 is LQKENI. The CDR3 contains 12 residues. The CDR3 reads CASSPSFNEQFF. The CDR3 DNA reads as TGTGCCAGCTCGCCAAGCTTCAATGAGCAGTTCTTC. Full variable domain (outside the CDR3, taken from reference TRBV18 and TRBJ2-1): NAGVMQNPRHLVRRRGQEARLRCSPMKGHSHVYWYRQLPEEGLKFMVYLQKENIIDESGMPKERFSAEFPKEGPSILRIQQVVRGDSAAYFCASSPSFNEQFFGPGTRLTVL.

This clone was recorded once. The chain employs TRBV28 and TRBJ2-5; 7 bases map to TRBD1. The CDR3 contains 14 residues. J gave up 3 bases and V 4 bases, and 5 bases lay outside the gene matches. CDR1 is MDHEN, CDR2 SYDVKM, per germline. The CDR3 spells CASSSAGTEETQYF. In nucleotides, the CDR3 is TGTGCCAGCAGTTCAGCCGGGACAGAAGAGACCCAGTACTTC.

This clone was observed a single time. V is TRBV19 and J is TRBJ2-5, with D maybe TRBD1 (5 bases). The CDR3 is 13 residues long. The ends were cut back, 7 bases at V and 5 bases at J, with 14 bases in the middle. The germline V gene encodes CDR1 LNHDA and CDR2 SQIVND (reference sequence). The chain's CDR3 is CASNRQGAETQYF. The CDR3, as DNA: TGTGCCAGTAATCGGCAGGGTGCGGAGACCCAGTACTTC.

This clone was found a few times. This sequence joins TRBV6-5 and TRBJ2-3, with 9 bases aligning to TRBD2. The trim removed 5 bases at V and 9 bases at J, leaving 9 bases unmatched. Germline loops: CDR1 MNHEY, CDR2 SVGAGI. CDR3 length: 14 residues. The CDR3 protein is CASSPGTSTRTQYF. CDR3 nucleotide sequence: TGTGCCAGCAGTCCGGGGACTAGCACCAGGACGCAGTATTTT.

This clone was detected only a few times. The CDR3 sequence: CASSLGGGGSNYGYTF. CDR3 nucleotide sequence: TGTGCCAGCAGCTTAGGTGGTGGGGGCTCTAACTATGGCTACACCTTC. This chain links TRBV7-9 with TRBJ1-2; the D gene is possibly TRBD1 (6 bases). CDR3 size: 16 residues. CDR1 and CDR2 (germline): SEHNR, FQNEAQ (reference sequence). Trimming removed 1 base at V and 0 bases at J, with 12 bases between.

V and J are TRBV23-1 and TRBJ1-5; no firm D call. TRBV23-1 is sorted into the ORF group, with uncertain function. This CDR3 has 17 residues. Trimming removed 8 bases at V and 0 bases at J, with 20 bases between. The CDR3 sequence is CASRYYFGELSNQPQHF. CDR3 nucleotides: TGCGCCAGCCGGTATTATTTCGGGGAACTTAGCAATCAGCCCCAGCATTTT.

The V gene is TRBV6-1, the J gene TRBJ2-7, with no clear D. The germline V gene encodes CDR1 MNHNS and CDR2 SASEGT. This CDR3 is built from 12 residues. The V end was cut by 6 bases, the J end by 3 bases, with 9 bases between. Here the CDR3 reads CASSSGDYEQYF. CDR3 DNA sequence: TGTGCCAGCAGCTCCGGTGACTACGAGCAGTACTTC.